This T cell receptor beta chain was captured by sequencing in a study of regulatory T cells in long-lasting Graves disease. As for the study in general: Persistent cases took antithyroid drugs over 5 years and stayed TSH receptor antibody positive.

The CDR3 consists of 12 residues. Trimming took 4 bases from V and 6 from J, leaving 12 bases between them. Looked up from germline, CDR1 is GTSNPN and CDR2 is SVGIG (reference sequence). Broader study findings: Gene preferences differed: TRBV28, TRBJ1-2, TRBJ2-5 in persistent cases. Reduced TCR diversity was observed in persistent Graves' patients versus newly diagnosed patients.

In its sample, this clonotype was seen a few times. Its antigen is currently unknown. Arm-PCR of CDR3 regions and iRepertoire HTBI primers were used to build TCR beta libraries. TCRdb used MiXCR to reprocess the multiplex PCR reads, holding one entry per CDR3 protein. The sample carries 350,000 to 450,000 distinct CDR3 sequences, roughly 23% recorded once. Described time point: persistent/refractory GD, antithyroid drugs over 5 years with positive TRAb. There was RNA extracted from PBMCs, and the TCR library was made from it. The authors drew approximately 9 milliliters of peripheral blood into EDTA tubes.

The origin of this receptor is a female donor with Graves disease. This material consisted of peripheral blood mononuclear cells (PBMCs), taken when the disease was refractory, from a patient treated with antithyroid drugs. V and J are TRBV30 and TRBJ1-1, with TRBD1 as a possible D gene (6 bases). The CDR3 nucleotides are TGTGCCTGGAAACCGGGGGGGCCTGAAGCTTTCTTT. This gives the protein CAWKPGGPEAFF.